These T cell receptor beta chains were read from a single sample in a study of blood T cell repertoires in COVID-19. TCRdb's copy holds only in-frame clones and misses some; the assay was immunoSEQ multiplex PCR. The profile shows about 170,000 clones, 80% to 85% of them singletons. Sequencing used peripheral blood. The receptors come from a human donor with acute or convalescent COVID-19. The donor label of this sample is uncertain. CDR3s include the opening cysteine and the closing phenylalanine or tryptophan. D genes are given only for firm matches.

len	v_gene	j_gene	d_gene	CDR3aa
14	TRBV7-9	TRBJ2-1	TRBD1	CASSHLNRGHEQFF
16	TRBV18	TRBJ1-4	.	CASSPTQTAGNEKLFF
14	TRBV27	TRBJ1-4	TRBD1	CASSSTGGYEKLFF
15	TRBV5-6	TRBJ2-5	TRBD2	CASSLKLAVDETQYF
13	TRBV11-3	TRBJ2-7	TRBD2	CASSARGAYEQYF
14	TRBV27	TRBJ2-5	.	CASWGDWSGETQYF
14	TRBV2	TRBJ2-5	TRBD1	CASSGQGEVETQYF
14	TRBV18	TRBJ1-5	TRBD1	CASSPSGGGQPQHF
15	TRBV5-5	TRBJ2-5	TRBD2	CASSPRTSPQETQYF
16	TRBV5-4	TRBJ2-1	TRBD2	CASSFHLTSGSNEQFF
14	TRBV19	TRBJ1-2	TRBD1	CASTPTGDSYGYTF
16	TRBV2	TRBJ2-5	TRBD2	CASSVASGGPGETQYF
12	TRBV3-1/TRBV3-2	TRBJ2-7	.	CASSNTRTEQYF
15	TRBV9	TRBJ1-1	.	CASSSAGTPNTEAFF
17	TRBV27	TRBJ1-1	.	CASSLIGGRATDTEAFF
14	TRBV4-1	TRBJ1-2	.	CASSQDQRGFGYTF
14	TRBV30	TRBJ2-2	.	CAWIRLENTGELFF